Given below is one T cell receptor beta chain in context. Its antigen is not known. The germline V gene has CDR1 MDHEN and CDR2 SYDVKM. Deletions cut 2 bases from V and 8 bases from J, with 10 bases between. The CDR3 extends over 13 amino acids. These data originate in a study of response to subunit inactivated influenza vaccine. Findings and limits, study-wide: A suggestion made by the authors is that each seasonal influenza vaccination recruits few new T cells.

MiXCR was run by TCRdb on the RT-PCR reads, yielding one entry per CDR3 protein. The sample records about half a million distinct CDR3 sequences, 7.5% to 8.5% being singletons. Sequenced here: PBMCs from blood, sampled 23 months after vaccination. This receptor was taken from a man aged 45-69 years who received an inactivated influenza vaccine. The V call is TRBV28, the J call TRBJ2-1, with D uncertain. In DNA, the CDR3 is TGTGCCAGCAGTTTACAGAGCGTGCATGAGCAGTTCTTC. Its translation is CASSLQSVHEQFF.